Listed here is a single T cell receptor (beta chain). Its cognate antigen has yet to be identified. No base quality values were provided; no much bigger clone lies one nucleotide off. The sample's treatment or condition, from its label and the paper: oral pan-JAK inhibitor, 5-10 mg twice daily. Lesional scalp punch biopsies and peripheral blood were collected from alopecia areata patients. PBMCs were isolated by density centrifugation and stained for CD3, CD4 and CD8, and CD4+ and CD8+ T cells were sorted on a FACSAria. The data are from a study of CD8+ T cells in alopecia areata (dated by TCRdb to the late 2010s). Concerning the study at large: Treated patients were enrolled in an open-label pilot trial of oral tofacitinib at 5 to 10 mg twice daily for moderate-to-severe alopecia areata. Tofacitinib was administered for 6 to 18 months, and 6 months of follow-up off drug were then conducted to assess delayed response and recurrence. In treated patients, disease severity was measured using the SALT score, which gives the percentage of scalp surface area affected. High-throughput TCRbeta sequencing was used to examine T cell clonal expansion in alopecia areata in both the C3H/HeJ mouse model and human patients. Human TCRbeta sequencing covered scalp tissue and sorted CD4+ and CD8+ peripheral blood T cells from patchy and totalis/universalis alopecia areata patients and healthy controls. Biopsies were taken from tofacitinib-treated patients at baseline and at 4 and 24 weeks of treatment, and a later scalp biopsy was taken in several of the tofacitinib-treated patients. Scalp clonality was compared among normal scalp (n=4), patchy alopecia areata scalp (n=8), and alopecia totalis/universalis scalp (n=8). RNA was extracted with the PAXgene miRNA kit for fixed scalp, the miRNeasy kit for PBMCs, and the RNeasy kit for mouse skin. TCRbeta CDR3 regions were amplified by immunoSEQ multiplex PCR using 35 Vbeta forward and 13 Jbeta reverse primers.

Measured from the cysteine to the phenylalanine, the CDR3 is 15 residues long. Only the CDR3 portion is preserved as DNA: 45 bases, with reading frame beginning at the first base. V and J are truncated by 4 bases and 2 bases respectively, leaving an intervening sequence of 12 bases. Sequences SEHNR (CDR1) and FQNEAQ (CDR2) are obtained from the germline V gene (reference sequence). Broad study findings and their caveats: Because the treated cohort was small and included a single nonresponder, larger studies are needed to assess links between baseline CD8+ expansion and response. Shared TCR sequences between patients were less evident than in mice, which may be partly attributable to HLA diversity in the patient population. During tofacitinib treatment, many expanded lesional clones stuck around in both scalp and blood, and this persistence may partly explain why relapse happens after treatment is stopped. Scalp TCR repertoire analysis is complicated because resident alphabeta T cells in normal human skin are also sequenced, whereas mouse skin is dominated by gammadelta T cells. Scalp clonality and the number of expanded CD8+ clones among the top 100 scalp clones were significantly decreased by tofacitinib. Higher clonality and more expanded CD8+ clones were observed in lesional scalp than in normal scalp, particularly in alopecia totalis/universalis, a finding suggestive of antigenic drive.

Libraries were constructed by the immunoSEQ multiplex PCR assay. RNA was extracted from all samples and reverse transcribed into cDNA as template for TCR sequencing. SuperScript III was used for first-strand cDNA synthesis, primed with a 2:1 mix of oligo-dT and random hexamers. A synthetic immune receptor repertoire was used to gauge amplification bias, and whatever bias remained was removed computationally. Per the authors' processing: Raw reads were preprocessed for error removal, and CDR3 was defined according to IMGT conventions as running from the conserved cysteine to phenylalanine. To get clonality, Shannon entropy was normalized by log2 of the number of productive unique TCRs and the result was subtracted from 1. CD4 or CD8 identity of scalp clones was inferred by cross-referencing scalp TCRbeta sequences with sorted blood CD4 and CD8 repertoires. TCRdb re-hosts the immuneACCESS table, in-frame sequences only. Its copies lack some clones; in the studies checked, an unresolved V gene accounts for under half of them, and the cause for the rest is not known. For V, J and clone size, that table is used; D and trimming come from the DNA. The sample table records 200,000 to 250,000 clones; roughly 40% of these occur just once. The ten biggest clones cover roughly 2.6% of the sample.

The receptor's source is a human donor with alopecia areata. Sequencing used CD4+ T cells sorted from blood, obtained at approximately week 39, from a patient treated with tofacitinib. This chain joins TRBV7-9 to TRBJ2-1; there is no confident call for the D gene. The nucleotide sequence is given as TGTGCCAGCAGCTATCGGGCCGGCACCTACAATGAGCAGTTCTTC. The resulting protein is CASSYRAGTYNEQFF.